This T cell receptor (beta chain) came from a study of T cell responses to AZD1222 COVID-19 vaccine. Study-level background: Second doses at about 4 or about 12 weeks were pooled.

The CDR3 consists of 19 residues. From germline, CDR1 is KGHSH and CDR2 LQKENI. V lost 2 bases to trimming and J lost 0 bases; unmatched junction nucleotides: 9. Study-level findings and limits: Just a handful of people given AZD1222 tested seropositive at baseline. Sampled repertoires all dated from after the peak T cell response. Along spike, vaccine-associated CD4 TCRs were found throughout, with dominance at 160-218 and 743-854.

Here immunoSEQ multiplex PCR was the method, and the copy in TCRdb shows in-frame clones only, minus some. In the table there are around 110,000 clones, around 82% of which are singletons. Turning to this clone: Its antigen is currently unknown.

This chain uses TRBV18 with TRBJ1-6; TRBD1 agrees at 8 bases. The source is an adult in good health. The specimen comprised peripheral blood, sampled on day 0 of AZD1222 vaccination. This CDR3 reads CASSPVSGGGSSYNSPLHF. In nucleotides, the CDR3 is TGTGCCAGCTCACCAGTGTCAGGGGGCGGGAGCTCCTATAATTCACCCCTCCACTTT.